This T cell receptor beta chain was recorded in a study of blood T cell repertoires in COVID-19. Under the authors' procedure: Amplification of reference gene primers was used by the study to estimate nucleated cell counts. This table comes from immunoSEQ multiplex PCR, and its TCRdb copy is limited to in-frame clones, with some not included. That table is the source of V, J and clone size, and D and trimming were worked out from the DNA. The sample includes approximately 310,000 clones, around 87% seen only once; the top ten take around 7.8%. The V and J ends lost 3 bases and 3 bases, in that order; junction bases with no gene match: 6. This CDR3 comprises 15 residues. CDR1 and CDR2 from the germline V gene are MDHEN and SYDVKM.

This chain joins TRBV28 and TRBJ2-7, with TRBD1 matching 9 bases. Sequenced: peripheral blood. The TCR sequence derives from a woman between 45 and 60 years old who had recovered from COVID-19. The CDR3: CASSFTGQGIYEQYF. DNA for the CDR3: TGTGCCAGCAGTTTTACGGGACAGGGTATCTACGAGCAGTACTTC.